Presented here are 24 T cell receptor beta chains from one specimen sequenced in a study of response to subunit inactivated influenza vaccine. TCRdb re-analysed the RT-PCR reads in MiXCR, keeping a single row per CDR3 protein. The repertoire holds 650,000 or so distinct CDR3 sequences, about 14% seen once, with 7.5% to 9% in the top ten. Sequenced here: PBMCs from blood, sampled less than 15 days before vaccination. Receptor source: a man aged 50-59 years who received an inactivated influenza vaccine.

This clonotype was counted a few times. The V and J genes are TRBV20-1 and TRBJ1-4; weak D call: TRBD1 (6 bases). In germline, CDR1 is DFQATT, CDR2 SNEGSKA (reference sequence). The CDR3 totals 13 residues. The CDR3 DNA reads TGCGGGGGCCGAGGGGGAAATAATGAAAAACTGTTTTTT. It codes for CGGRGGNNEKLFF.

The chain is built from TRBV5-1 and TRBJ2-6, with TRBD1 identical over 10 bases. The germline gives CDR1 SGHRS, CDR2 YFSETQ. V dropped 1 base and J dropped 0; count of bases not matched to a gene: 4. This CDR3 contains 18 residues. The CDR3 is CASSLIGQGVSGANVLTF. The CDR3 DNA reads TGCGCCAGCAGCTTGATAGGACAGGGGGTCTCTGGGGCCAACGTCCTGACTTTC.

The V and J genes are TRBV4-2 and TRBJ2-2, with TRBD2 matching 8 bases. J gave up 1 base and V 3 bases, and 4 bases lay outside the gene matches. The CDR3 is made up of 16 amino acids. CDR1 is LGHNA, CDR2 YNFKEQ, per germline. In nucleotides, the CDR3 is TGTGCCAGCAGCCAGGAGCTAGCGGGGAACACCGGGGAGCTGTTTTTT. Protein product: CASSQELAGNTGELFF.

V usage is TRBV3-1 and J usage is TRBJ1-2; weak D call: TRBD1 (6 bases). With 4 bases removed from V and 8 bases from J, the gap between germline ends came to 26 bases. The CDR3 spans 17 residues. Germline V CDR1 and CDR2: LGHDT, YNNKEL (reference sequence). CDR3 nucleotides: TGTGCCAGCAGCCGGTCTTCGGTGGGGTCGGCGACAGGCGGCTACACCTTC. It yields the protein CASSRSSVGSATGGYTF.

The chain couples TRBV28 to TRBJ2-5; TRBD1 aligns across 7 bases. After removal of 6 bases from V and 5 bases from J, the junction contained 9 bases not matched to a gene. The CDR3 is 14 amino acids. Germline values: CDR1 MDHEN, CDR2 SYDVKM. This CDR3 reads CASSLPGGGETQYF. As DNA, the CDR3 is TGTGCCAGCAGCCTCCCAGGGGGTGGTGAGACCCAGTACTTC.

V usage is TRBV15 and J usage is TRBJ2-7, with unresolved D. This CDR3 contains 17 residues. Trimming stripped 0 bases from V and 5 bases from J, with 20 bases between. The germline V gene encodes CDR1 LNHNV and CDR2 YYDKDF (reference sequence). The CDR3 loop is CATSRDLWGNGIHEQYF. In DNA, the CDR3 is TGTGCCACCAGCAGAGATCTATGGGGAAATGGAATCCACGAGCAGTACTTC.

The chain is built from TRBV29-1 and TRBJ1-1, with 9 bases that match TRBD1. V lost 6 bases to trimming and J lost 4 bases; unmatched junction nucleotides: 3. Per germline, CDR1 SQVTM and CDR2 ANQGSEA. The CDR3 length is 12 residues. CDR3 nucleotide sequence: TGCAGCGTGGACAGGGGAAGCACTGAAGCTTTCTTT. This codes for CSVDRGSTEAFF.

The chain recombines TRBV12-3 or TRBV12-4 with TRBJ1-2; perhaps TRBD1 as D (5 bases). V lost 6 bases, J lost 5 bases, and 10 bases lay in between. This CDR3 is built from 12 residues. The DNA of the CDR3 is TGTGCCAGCAGAGCAGGGTTTTATGGCTACACCTTC. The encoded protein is CASRAGFYGYTF.

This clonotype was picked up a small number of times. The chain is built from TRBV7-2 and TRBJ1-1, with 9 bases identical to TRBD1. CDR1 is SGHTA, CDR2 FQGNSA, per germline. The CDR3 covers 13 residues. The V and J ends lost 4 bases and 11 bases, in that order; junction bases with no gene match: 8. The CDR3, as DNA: TGTGCCAGCAGCTCGGGACAGGGTATTACGGCTTTCTTT. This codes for CASSSGQGITAFF.

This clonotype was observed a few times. The CDR3 DNA sequence: TGCAGTGCGACAACCGGGACAGGGGGTTTGTTGGGGGAGCTGTTTTTT. This translates into CSATTGTGGLLGELFF. The chain recombines TRBV20-1 with TRBJ2-2, with TRBD1 identical over 11 bases. In germline, CDR1 is DFQATT, CDR2 SNEGSKA (reference sequence). J lost 8 bases, V lost 6 bases, and 14 bases had no gene match. CDR3 length equals 16 residues.

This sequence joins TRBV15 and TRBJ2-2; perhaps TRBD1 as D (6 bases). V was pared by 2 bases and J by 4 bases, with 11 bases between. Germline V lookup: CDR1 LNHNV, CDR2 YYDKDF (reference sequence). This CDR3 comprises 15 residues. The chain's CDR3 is CATSRLDRSTGELFF. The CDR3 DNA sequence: TGTGCCACCAGCAGATTGGACAGATCCACCGGGGAGCTGTTTTTT.

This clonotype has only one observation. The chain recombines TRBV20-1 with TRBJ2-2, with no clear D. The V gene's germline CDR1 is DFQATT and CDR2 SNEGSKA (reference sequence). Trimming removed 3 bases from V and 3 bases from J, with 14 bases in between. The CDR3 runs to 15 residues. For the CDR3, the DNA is TGCAGTGCTAGGCACCCTCGGGCTCACACCGGGGAGCTGTTTTTT. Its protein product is CSARHPRAHTGELFF.

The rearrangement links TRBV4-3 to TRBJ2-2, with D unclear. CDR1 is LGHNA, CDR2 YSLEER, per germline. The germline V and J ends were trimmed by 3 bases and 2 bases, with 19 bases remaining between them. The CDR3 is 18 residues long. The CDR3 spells CASSQDPRLLSNTGELFF. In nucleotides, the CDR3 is TGCGCCAGCAGCCAGGACCCCCGACTCCTAAGTAACACCGGGGAGCTGTTTTTT.

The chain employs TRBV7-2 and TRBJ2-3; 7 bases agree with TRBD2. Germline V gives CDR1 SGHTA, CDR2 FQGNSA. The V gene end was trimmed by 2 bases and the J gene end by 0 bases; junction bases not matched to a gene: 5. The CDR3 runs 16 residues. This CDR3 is CASSLNPGGSTDTQYF. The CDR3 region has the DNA TGTGCCAGCAGCTTAAACCCCGGGGGGAGCACAGATACGCAGTATTTT. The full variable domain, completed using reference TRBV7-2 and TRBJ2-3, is GAGVSQSPSNKVTEKGKDVELRCDPISGHTALYWYRQSLGQGLEFLIYFQGNSAPDKSGLPSDRFSAERTGGSVSTLTIQRTQQEDSAVYLCASSLNPGGSTDTQYFGPGTRLTVL.

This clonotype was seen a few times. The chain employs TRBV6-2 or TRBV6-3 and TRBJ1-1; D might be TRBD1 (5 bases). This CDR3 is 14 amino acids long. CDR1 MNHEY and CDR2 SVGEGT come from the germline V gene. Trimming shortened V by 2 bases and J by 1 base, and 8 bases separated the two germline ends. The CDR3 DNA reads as TGTGCCAGCAGTTACAGGGGCACGAACACTGAAGCTTTCTTT. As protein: CASSYRGTNTEAFF.

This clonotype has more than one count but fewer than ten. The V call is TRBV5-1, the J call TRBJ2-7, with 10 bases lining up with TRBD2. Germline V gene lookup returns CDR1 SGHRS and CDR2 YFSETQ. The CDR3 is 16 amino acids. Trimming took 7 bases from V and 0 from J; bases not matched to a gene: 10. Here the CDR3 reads CASGPGLAPSSYEQYF. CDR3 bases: TGCGCCAGCGGACCGGGACTAGCGCCTAGCTCCTACGAGCAGTACTTC.

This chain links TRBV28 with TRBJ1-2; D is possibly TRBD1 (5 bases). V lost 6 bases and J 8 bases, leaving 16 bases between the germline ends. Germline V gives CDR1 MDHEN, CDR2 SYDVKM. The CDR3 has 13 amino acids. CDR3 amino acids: CASRWGNGEGYTF. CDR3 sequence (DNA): TGTGCCAGCAGGTGGGGGAATGGAGAAGGCTACACCTTC.

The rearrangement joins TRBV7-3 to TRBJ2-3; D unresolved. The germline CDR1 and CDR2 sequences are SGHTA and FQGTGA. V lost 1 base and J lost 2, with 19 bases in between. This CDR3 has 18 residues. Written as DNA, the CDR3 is TGTGCCAGCAGCTTAAATCCCGCCTTGACGGGTATCACAGATACGCAGTATTTT. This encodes CASSLNPALTGITDTQYF.

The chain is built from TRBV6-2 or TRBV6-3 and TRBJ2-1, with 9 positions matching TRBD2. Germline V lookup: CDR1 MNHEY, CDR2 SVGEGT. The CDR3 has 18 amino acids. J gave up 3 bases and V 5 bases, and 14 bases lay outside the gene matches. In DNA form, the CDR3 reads TGTGCCAGCAGTCATGCCCCCACTAGCGGGTTTTTCTACAATGAGCAGTTCTTC. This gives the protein CASSHAPTSGFFYNEQFF.

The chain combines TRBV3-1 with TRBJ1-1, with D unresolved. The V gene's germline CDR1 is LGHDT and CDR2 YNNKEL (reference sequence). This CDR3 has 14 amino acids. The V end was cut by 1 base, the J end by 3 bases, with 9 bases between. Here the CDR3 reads CASSQGLGDTEAFF. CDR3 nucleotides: TGTGCCAGCAGCCAAGGACTTGGGGACACTGAAGCTTTCTTT.

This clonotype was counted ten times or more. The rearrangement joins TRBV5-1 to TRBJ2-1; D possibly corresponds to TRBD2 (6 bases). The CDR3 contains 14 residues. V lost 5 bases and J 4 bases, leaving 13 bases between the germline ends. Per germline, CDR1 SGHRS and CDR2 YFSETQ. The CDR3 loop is CASREGLLYNEQFF. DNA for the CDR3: TGCGCCAGCAGGGAGGGACTTCTTTACAATGAGCAGTTCTTC.

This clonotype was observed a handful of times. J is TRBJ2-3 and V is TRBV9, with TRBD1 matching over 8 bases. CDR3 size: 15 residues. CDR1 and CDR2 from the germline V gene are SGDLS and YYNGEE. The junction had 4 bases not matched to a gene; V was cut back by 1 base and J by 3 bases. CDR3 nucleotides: TGTGCCAGCAGCGTAAAGGGACAGGTGACAGATACGCAGTATTTT. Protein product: CASSVKGQVTDTQYF.

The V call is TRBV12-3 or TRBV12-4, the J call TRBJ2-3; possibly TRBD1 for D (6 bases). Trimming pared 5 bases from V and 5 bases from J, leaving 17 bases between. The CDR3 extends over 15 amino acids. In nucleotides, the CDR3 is TGTGCCAGCAGTCTGGAGATGGGGGCGGGAGATACGCAGTATTTT. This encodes CASSLEMGAGDTQYF.

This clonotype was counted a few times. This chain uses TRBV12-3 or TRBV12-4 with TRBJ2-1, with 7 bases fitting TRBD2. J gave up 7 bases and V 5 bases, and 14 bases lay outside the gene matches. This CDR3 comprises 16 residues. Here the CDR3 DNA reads TGTGCCAGCAGTACCCGACCGGGACTACCCGATAATGAGCAGTTCTTC. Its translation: CASSTRPGLPDNEQFF.